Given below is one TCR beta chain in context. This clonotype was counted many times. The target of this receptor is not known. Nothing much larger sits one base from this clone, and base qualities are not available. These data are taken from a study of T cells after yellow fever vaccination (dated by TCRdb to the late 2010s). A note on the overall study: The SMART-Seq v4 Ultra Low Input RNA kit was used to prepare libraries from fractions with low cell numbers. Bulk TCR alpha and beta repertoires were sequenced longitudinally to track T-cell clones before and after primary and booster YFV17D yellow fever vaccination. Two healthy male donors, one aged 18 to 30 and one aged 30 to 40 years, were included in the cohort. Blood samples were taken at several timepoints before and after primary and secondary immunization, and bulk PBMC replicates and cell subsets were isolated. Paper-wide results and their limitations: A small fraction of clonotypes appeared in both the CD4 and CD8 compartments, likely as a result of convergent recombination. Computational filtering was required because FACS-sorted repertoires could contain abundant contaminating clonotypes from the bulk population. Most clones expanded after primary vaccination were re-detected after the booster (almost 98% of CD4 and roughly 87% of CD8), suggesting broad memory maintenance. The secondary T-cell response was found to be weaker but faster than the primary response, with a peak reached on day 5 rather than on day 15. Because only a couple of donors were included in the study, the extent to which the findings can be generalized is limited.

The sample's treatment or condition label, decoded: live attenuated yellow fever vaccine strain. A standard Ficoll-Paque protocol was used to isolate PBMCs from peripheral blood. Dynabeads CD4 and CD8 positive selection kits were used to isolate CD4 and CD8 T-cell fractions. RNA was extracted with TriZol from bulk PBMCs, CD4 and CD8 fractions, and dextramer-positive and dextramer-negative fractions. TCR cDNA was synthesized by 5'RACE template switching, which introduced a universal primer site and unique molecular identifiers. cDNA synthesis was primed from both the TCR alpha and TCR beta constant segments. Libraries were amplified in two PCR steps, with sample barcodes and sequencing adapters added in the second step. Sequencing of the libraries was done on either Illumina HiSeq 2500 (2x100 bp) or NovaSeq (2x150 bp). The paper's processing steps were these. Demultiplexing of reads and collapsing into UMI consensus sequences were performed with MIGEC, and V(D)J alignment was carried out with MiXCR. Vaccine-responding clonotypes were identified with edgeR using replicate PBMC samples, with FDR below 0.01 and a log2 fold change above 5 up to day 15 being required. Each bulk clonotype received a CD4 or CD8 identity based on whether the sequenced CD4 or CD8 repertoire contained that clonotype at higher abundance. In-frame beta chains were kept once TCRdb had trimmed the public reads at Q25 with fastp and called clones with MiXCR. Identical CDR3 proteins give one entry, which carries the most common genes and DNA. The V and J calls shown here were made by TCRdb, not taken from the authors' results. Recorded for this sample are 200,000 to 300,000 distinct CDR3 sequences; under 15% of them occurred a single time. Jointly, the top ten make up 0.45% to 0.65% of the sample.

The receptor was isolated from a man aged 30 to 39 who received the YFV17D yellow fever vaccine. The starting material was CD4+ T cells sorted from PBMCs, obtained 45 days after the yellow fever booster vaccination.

In nucleotide form, the sequence is TGTGCCAGCAGCTTGGGAAGGAGCTCCTACGAGCAGTACTTC. This yields the protein CASSLGRSSYEQYF. The chain was built from TRBV7-2 and TRBJ2-7; no D segment can be confidently identified. The junction carries 9 bases between V and J, which are trimmed by 3 bases and 0 bases respectively. Measured from the cysteine to the phenylalanine, the CDR3 is 14 residues long. Only the CDR3 DNA stays, 42 bases, in frame from base 1. Sequences SGHTA (CDR1) and FQGNSA (CDR2) are obtained from the germline V gene.